A selection of T cell receptor beta chains follows, all from one sample in a study of T cell repertoires in cytomegalovirus infection. One entry per CDR3 protein, called by TCRdb with MiXCR from the reads. The table shows about 490,000 distinct CDR3 sequences, with about 15% occurring only once. What was sequenced was CD8+ T cells from PBMCs. The receptor set was obtained from a human donor in good health (CMV status not recorded). Some clones in this sample may be carry-over from other donors' samples. The CDR3 runs from the conserved cysteine through the conserved F or W. The D gene is left open where the match is weak. A row's size may be missing; if present it is once, few, many or a size class.

V	D	J	size	CDR3	DNA
TRBV7-9	.	TRBJ2-5	many	CASSLDGNQETQYF	TGTGCCAGCAGCTTAGATGGGAACCAAGAGACCCAGTACTTC
TRBV2	.	TRBJ2-7	.	CASSESLASPGF	TGTGCCAGCAGTGAAAGCTTGGCATCCCCGGGCTTC
TRBV6-5	TRBD2	TRBJ2-5	few	CASNLAGGQETQYF	TGTGCCAGCAACCTAGCGGGGGGGCAAGAGACCCAGTACTTC
TRBV4-2	.	TRBJ1-1	few	CASSQGAPVRFNTEAFF	TGTGCCAGCAGCCAGGGCGCGCCGGTCCGCTTCAACACTGAAGCTTTCTTT
TRBV20-1	TRBD1	TRBJ1-5	.	CSASSDRVYSNQPQHF	TGCAGTGCTTCTTCAGACAGGGTCTATAGCAATCAGCCCCAGCATTTT
TRBV28	.	TRBJ2-7	.	CASSPGADYEQYF	TGTGCCAGCAGTCCCGGGGCAGATTACGAGCAGTACTTC
TRBV10-3	TRBD1	TRBJ1-2	many	CASTGGSGVNYGYTF	TGTGCCAGCACAGGGGGCTCCGGGGTAAACTATGGCTACACCTTC
TRBV27	TRBD1	TRBJ2-2	.	CASLTRGQGRSAGELFF	TGTGCCAGCCTAACCCGTGGACAGGGGAGGAGTGCCGGGGAGCTGTTTTTT
TRBV6-9	.	TRBJ2-7	many	CASSYFLDPGIHEQYF	TGTGCCAGCAGTTATTTCTTGGACCCAGGGATCCACGAGCAGTACTTC
TRBV9	.	TRBJ1-1	few	CASSVEGGPTEAFF	TGTGCCAGCAGCGTAGAGGGGGGGCCCACTGAAGCTTTCTTT
TRBV28	.	TRBJ2-7	few	CASSFPDRNSYEQYF	TGTGCCAGCAGTTTCCCGGACAGAAATTCCTACGAGCAGTACTTC
TRBV6-1	.	TRBJ2-5	many	CASSEWKMEETQYF	TGTGCCAGCAGTGAGTGGAAGATGGAAGAGACCCAGTACTTC
TRBV12-3/TRBV12-4	TRBD1	TRBJ2-3	many	CASSIPTGGMDTQYF	TGTGCCAGCAGTATACCGACAGGGGGTATGGATACGCAGTATTTT
TRBV19	.	TRBJ2-7	.	CASSSSETTYEQYF	TGTGCCAGTAGCTCCAGTGAAACGACCTACGAGCAGTACTTC
TRBV4-1	.	TRBJ1-5	few	CASSQDGSTYSNQPQHF	TGCGCCAGCAGCCAAGACGGCAGTACATATAGCAATCAGCCCCAGCATTTT
TRBV29-1	.	TRBJ2-7	many	CSVEFLAQGSSYEQYF	TGCAGCGTTGAATTCCTGGCTCAGGGAAGCTCCTACGAGCAGTACTTC
TRBV7-9	.	TRBJ2-2	few	CASSLESGRTGELFF	TGTGCCAGCAGCTTAGAATCTGGGAGGACCGGGGAGCTGTTTTTT
TRBV6-5	.	TRBJ2-3	many	CASSYSRDQLTSTDTQYF	TGTGCCAGCAGTTACTCACGGGACCAACTTACTAGCACAGATACGCAGTATTTT
TRBV19	.	TRBJ2-1	many	CASSNAGDEQFF	TGTGCCAGTAGTAATGCTGGGGATGAGCAGTTCTTC
TRBV19	.	TRBJ1-2	.	CASSILRRSIMATPLNYGYTF	TGTGCCAGTAGTATTCTGAGGCGCTCAATTATGGCTACACCTCTCAATTATGGCTACACCTTC
TRBV28	.	TRBJ2-2	.	CASSPSAQFGELFF	TGTGCCAGCAGCCCTTCGGCACAATTCGGGGAGCTGTTTTTT
TRBV28	.	TRBJ1-1	many	CASRRPMGGDAFF	TGTGCCAGCCGTCGACCGATGGGGGGGGACGCTTTCTTT
TRBV29-1	TRBD2	TRBJ2-3	many	CSAGTSGRAADTQYF	TGCAGCGCCGGGACTAGCGGGAGGGCCGCAGATACGCAGTATTTT
TRBV9	TRBD1	TRBJ2-7	.	CASSASTGEGAEQYF	TGTGCCAGCAGCGCATCGACAGGGGAAGGCGCCGAGCAGTACTTC
TRBV5-1	.	TRBJ1-1	.	CASSLGQGGARDTEAFF	TGCGCCAGCAGCTTGGGGCAGGGTGGGGCCCGGGACACTGAAGCTTTCTTT
TRBV10-2	TRBD1	TRBJ2-7	.	CASSAPGQVIYEQYF	TGCGCCAGCAGCGCCCCGGGACAGGTGATTTACGAGCAGTACTTC
TRBV6-1	TRBD1	TRBJ2-7	.	CASSEQGRTGIYEQYF	TGTGCCAGCAGTGAACAAGGCCGGACAGGAATCTACGAGCAGTACTTC
TRBV20-1	.	TRBJ1-1	.	CSARGSGGVGTEAFF	TGCAGTGCTAGGGGGTCGGGGGGTGTGGGGACTGAAGCTTTCTTT
TRBV7-2	.	TRBJ2-1	many	CASSLVGGQGGRYNEQFF	TGTGCCAGCAGCTTAGTTGGGGGGCAGGGGGGTCGTTACAATGAGCAGTTCTTC
TRBV9	.	TRBJ1-3	.	CASTAFEGSSGNTIYF	TGTGCCAGCACCGCCTTCGAGGGTAGCTCTGGAAACACCATATATTTT
TRBV29-1	TRBD2	TRBJ2-5	few	CSVAQGRASGRETQYF	TGCAGCGTTGCTCAGGGACGGGCTAGCGGTCGGGAGACCCAGTACTTC
TRBV10-3	TRBD1	TRBJ2-1	.	CAISATGDWNNEQFF	TGTGCCATCAGTGCCACAGGGGATTGGAACAATGAGCAGTTCTTC
TRBV7-9	TRBD1	TRBJ2-2	many	CASSWDRNTGELFF	TGTGCCAGCAGTTGGGACAGGAACACCGGGGAGCTGTTTTTT
TRBV12-3/TRBV12-4	.	TRBJ2-3	many	CASRTETRTDTQYF	TGTGCCAGCAGGACAGAGACCCGCACAGATACGCAGTATTTT
TRBV7-9	.	TRBJ1-2	many	CASSVGGSFWGYTF	TGTGCCAGCAGCGTTGGTGGTAGCTTCTGGGGCTACACCTTC
TRBV27	.	TRBJ1-4	few	CASSLGGYEKLFF	TGTGCCAGCAGTTTAGGTGGTTATGAAAAACTGTTTTTT
TRBV2	TRBD2	TRBJ2-7	.	CASSTRGLEWYEQYF	TGTGCCAGCTCGACCCGGGGACTAGAGTGGTACGAGCAGTACTTC
TRBV20-1	.	TRBJ2-2	few	CSARARERANTGELFF	TGCAGTGCTAGAGCCCGGGAAAGGGCGAACACCGGGGAGCTGTTTTTT
TRBV27	.	TRBJ2-4	many	CASSLSPAAKNIQYF	TGTGCCAGCAGTTTATCTCCTGCAGCCAAAAACATTCAGTACTTC
TRBV12-3/TRBV12-4	.	TRBJ1-2	many	CASSTGPNYGYTF	TGTGCCAGCAGTACGGGACCTAACTATGGCTACACCTTC